This TCR beta chain was recovered during a study of blood T cells in healthy people across ages. General study points: Older age went with lower TCR beta diversity per million T cells, in a roughly linear way. PBMCs went unsorted, and a conclusive naive versus antigen-experienced comparison was therefore prevented.

The CDR3 is 12 residues long. Trimming cost V 6 bases and J 6 bases, with 12 bases left between them. Per-sample yields of isolated PBMCs were at least 6.5 million. The count of this clonotype is one. Its antigen is unknown. As the CDR3 is not closed by the conserved phenylalanine or tryptophan, this likely results from a read error. Sample-barcoded 5' priming and a J-beta primer mix drove a second PCR of 7 to 11 cycles. A template-switch adaptor that had 12 random nucleotides put a tag on each cDNA molecule. TCRdb called the 5' RACE reads again in MiXCR, with one record for every CDR3 protein. The sample records some 920,000 distinct CDR3 sequences, just over 50% being singletons.

The sequence derives from a woman in her sixties in good health. Sequencing was done on a sample of blood. The rearrangement joins TRBV12-3 or TRBV12-4 to TRBJ2-7; D is perhaps TRBD1 or TRBD2 (5 bases each). In DNA form, the CDR3 reads TGTGCCAGCAGCGTAATCGGGGCCGAGCAGTACCTC. Translating gives CASSVIGAEQYL.